The rows below give T cell receptor beta chains drawn from one sample of a study of control samples from healthy donors and cancer patients. Assay used: immunoSEQ multiplex PCR; TCRdb lists only in-frame clones, some missing. The sample shows roughly 130,000 clones, more than 85% of them seen only once. Sequencing used PBMCs. The source is a man in his forties or fifties with head and neck cancer. CDR3s include the opening cysteine and the closing phenylalanine or tryptophan. The order of the fields is clone size, V gene, J gene, D gene, CDR3 DNA, CDR3 protein. A D gene is named only where the DNA matches it firmly. Not all rows give a size; the values are once, few, many and, for expanded clones, a class.

.	TRBV5-5	TRBJ2-7	TRBD2	TGTGCCAGCAGCTTGGGACTAGCGGCGTCCTACGAGCAGTACTTC	CASSLGLAASYEQYF
.	TRBV6-5	TRBJ1-2	TRBD1	TGTGCCAGCAGTCCCCTCCGGGACAGGGTACGTGGCTACACCTTC	CASSPLRDRVRGYTF
.	TRBV28	TRBJ2-5	.	TGTGCCAGCAGCCCCTCTCGGCTTCGGGGGTTAGAGACCCAGTACTTC	CASSPSRLRGLETQYF
.	TRBV7-2	TRBJ2-3	.	TGTGCCAGCAGTCGGAGAGCCACAGATACGCAGTATTTT	CASSRRATDTQYF
.	TRBV5-1	TRBJ2-7	.	TGCGCCAGCAACCCGACAGAAGGCCTTCGCGAGCAGTACTTC	CASNPTEGLREQYF
.	TRBV30	TRBJ1-6	.	TGTGCCTGGAGTGTATGGAGCTCCTATAATTCACCCCTCCACTTT	CAWSVWSSYNSPLHF
.	TRBV19	TRBJ1-4	.	TGTGCCAGTAGTGAGCCGGGGGATGAAAAACTGTTTTTT	CASSEPGDEKLFF
few	TRBV7-9	TRBJ1-4	TRBD1	TGTGCCAGCAGCCTGACAGGGCCGATTGAAAAACTGTTTTTT	CASSLTGPIEKLFF
once	TRBV21-1	TRBJ1-6	.	TGTGCCAGCAGCCTACATTCACCCCTCCACTTT	CASSLHSPLHF
.	TRBV5-1	TRBJ1-1	TRBD1	TGCGCCAGCAGCTTGCTGGGGACAGGGGGAAACATGAACACTGAAGCTTTCTTT	CASSLLGTGGNMNTEAFF
.	TRBV7-2	TRBJ1-1	.	TGTGCCAGCAGCATTACCGGGGGGGCTCCCAACACTGAAGCTTTCTTT	CASSITGGAPNTEAFF
.	TRBV11-1	TRBJ1-3	.	TGTGCCAGCAGCAACACTGGAAACACCATATATTTT	CASSNTGNTIYF
.	TRBV6-2/TRBV6-3	TRBJ1-1	.	TGTGCCAGCAGTTACCTCGGAGGGCCGAACACTGAAGCTTTCTTT	CASSYLGGPNTEAFF
few	TRBV30	TRBJ1-6	.	TGTGCCTGGAGTTTAGGCCAGGGACTCGGATCACCCCTCCACTTT	CAWSLGQGLGSPLHF
.	TRBV5-1	TRBJ2-5	TRBD2	TGCGCCAGCCCCGGGGAAGCGGGGGGACAAGAGACCCAGTACTTC	CASPGEAGGQETQYF
.	TRBV7-2	TRBJ1-1	.	TGTGCCAGCAGTTACACAGGGCGAACTGAAGCTTTCTTT	CASSYTGRTEAFF
.	TRBV19	TRBJ2-5	.	TGTGCCAGTAGTCCCGGGACCCAAGAGACCCAGTACTTC	CASSPGTQETQYF
.	TRBV7-2	TRBJ1-6	.	TGTGCCAGCAGCCTCCGGGCCAACTATAATTCACCCCTCCACTTT	CASSLRANYNSPLHF
.	TRBV5-1	TRBJ2-7	.	TGCGCCAGCAGCTTGGGCGGGACAGCCTCCTACGAGCAGTACTTC	CASSLGGTASYEQYF
.	TRBV28	TRBJ2-2	TRBD2	TGTGCCAGCAGCTCCCTAGCGGGGATCTCCGGGGAGCTGTTTTTT	CASSSLAGISGELFF
.	TRBV2	TRBJ2-3	.	TGTGCCAGCATCCTGGACAGAAATACGCAGTATTTT	CASILDRNTQYF
.	TRBV6-5	TRBJ2-1	.	TGTGCCAGCAGTCCAGGGGCAAGGTCCTACAATGAGCAGTTCTTC	CASSPGARSYNEQFF
few	TRBV6-4	TRBJ1-1	TRBD1	TGTGCCAGCAGTGCGACAGGGGGACTTACTGAAGCTTTCTTT	CASSATGGLTEAFF
few	TRBV2	TRBJ2-1	.	TGTGCCAGCAGTGATGGGCAGGGATACAATGAGCAGTTCTTC	CASSDGQGYNEQFF
.	TRBV6-5	TRBJ2-7	TRBD1	TGTGCCAGTGAACCGGGGACAGTCTCCTACGAGCAGTACTTC	CASEPGTVSYEQYF
once	TRBV5-6	TRBJ1-2	.	TGTGCCAGCAGCTTATCGTCAGGGCATGGCTACACCTTC	CASSLSSGHGYTF
.	TRBV7-2	TRBJ2-3	TRBD2	TGTGCCAGCAGCTCCCAACTAGCGGGGGACGCAGATACGCAGTATTTT	CASSSQLAGDADTQYF
.	TRBV2	TRBJ2-3	.	TGTGCCAGCAGTTCCGACAGCCTAACAAGCACAGATACGCAGTATTTT	CASSSDSLTSTDTQYF
.	TRBV2	TRBJ1-1	.	TGTGCCAGCAGCGAGGACCTGGAGGGAGACACTGAAGCTTTCTTT	CASSEDLEGDTEAFF
.	TRBV28	TRBJ2-3	TRBD2	TGTGCCAGCAGTGCTCACGCGGGGGGCAGGACAGATACGCAGTATTTT	CASSAHAGGRTDTQYF
.	TRBV6-6	TRBJ2-4	.	TGTGCCAGCACCCCGGGGACCAAAAACATTCAGTACTTC	CASTPGTKNIQYF
.	TRBV18	TRBJ2-7	TRBD1	TGTGCCAGCTCACCCGGGACAGGGGGCGCCGAGCAGTACTTC	CASSPGTGGAEQYF
.	TRBV2	TRBJ1-2	.	TGTGCCAGCAGTTCACTAGGGGGGGAAGGCTACACCTTC	CASSSLGGEGYTF
once	TRBV6-6	TRBJ2-5	TRBD1	TGTGCCAGCAGAGGGACAGGGGGCGGCGAGACCCAGTACTTC	CASRGTGGGETQYF